This T cell receptor beta chain was sequenced in a study of blood T cell repertoires in COVID-19. Turning to the study itself: COVID-19 samples collected from the United States, Italy and Spain covered acute and convalescent phases. T cells, B-cell-depleted T cells, or PBMCs provided the cDNA or gDNA that served as material.

As processed by the authors: The authors estimated nucleated cell counts from reference gene primer amplification. Repertoires were generated with immunoSEQ multiplex PCR, while TCRdb's copy carries only in-frame clones and drops some. The DNA was the basis for D and trimming; V, J and clone size are from that table. This sample has over 120,000 clones, with about 77% found just once. Input material: peripheral blood. The TCR comes from a woman aged 50 to 65 with active or convalescent COVID-19.

CDR3 loop: CASSLGRVGTEAFF. The CDR3 nucleotides are TGTGCCAGCAGTTTGGGGAGGGTAGGCACTGAAGCTTTCTTT. The chain recombines TRBV6-5 with TRBJ1-1; D is unresolved. Germline CDR1 is MNHEY and CDR2 is SVGAGI. The CDR3 has 14 residues. V was shortened by 4 bases and J by 4 bases, with 13 bases between the two germline ends.